Listed below are T cell receptor beta chains from one sample, sequenced in a study of T cells in Graves' hyperthyroidism and ophthalmopathy. MiXCR, run by TCRdb on the multiplex PCR reads, gives a single entry per CDR3 protein. The sample contains more than 500,000 distinct CDR3 sequences, approximately 14% of which appear only once. Sequencing was done on a sample of blood. The receptors originated from a woman aged 40 to 55 with Graves' ophthalmopathy. The CDR3 runs from the conserved cysteine through the conserved F or W. Each record gives: J gene, V gene, D gene, clone size, CDR3 DNA, CDR3 protein. The D gene is left open where the match is weak. Some rows have no size entry. The others give once, few or many, or a class for an expanded clone.

>TRBJ2-7|TRBV15|TRBD1|many
TGTGCCACCAGCATAGCGGACAGGGGGTGGTACGAGCAGTACTTC
CATSIADRGWYEQYF
>TRBJ1-3|TRBV28|NA|many
TGTGCCAGCAGCACCCCTGTCGAGGGAAACACCATATATTTT
CASSTPVEGNTIYF
>TRBJ2-7|TRBV5-1|NA|many
TGCGCCAGCAGCCCCACACACGGGGGCATGTACGAGCAGTACTTC
CASSPTHGGMYEQYF
>TRBJ2-7|TRBV12-3/TRBV12-4|NA|many
TGTGCCAGCAGTTTAGCCGGGCTTGAGCAGTACTTC
CASSLAGLEQYF
>TRBJ2-5|TRBV20-1|NA|many
TGCAGTGCGGATCGGGACGACCAAGAGACCCAGTACTTC
CSADRDDQETQYF
>TRBJ1-3|TRBV12-3/TRBV12-4|NA|many
TGTGCCAGCAGTTTCGCCAGCTACGTGGGAAACACCATATATTTT
CASSFASYVGNTIYF
>TRBJ2-5|TRBV2|NA|many
TGTGCCAGCACTAATAGGGACGGCCAAGAGACCCAGTACTTC
CASTNRDGQETQYF
>TRBJ2-2|TRBV12-3/TRBV12-4|TRBD2|once
TGTGCCAGCAGTTCGCCGGGACTAGGCCTGATAGGCGGGGAGCTGTTTTTT
CASSSPGLGLIGGELFF
>TRBJ1-1|TRBV6-5|TRBD1|many
TGTGCCAGCAGTCCGGGACAGGGTTTGAACACTGAAGCTTTCTTT
CASSPGQGLNTEAFF
>TRBJ1-2|TRBV27|NA|many
TGTGCCAGCAGTAATTCGGGGGACTATGGCTACACCTTC
CASSNSGDYGYTF
>TRBJ1-2|TRBV28|TRBD1|many
TGTGCCAAACAGGGGGACTATGGCTACACCTTC
CAKQGDYGYTF
>TRBJ2-7|TRBV11-2|TRBD2|NA
TGTGCCAGCAGCTTAGTAGCGACTAGCGGAGCCTACGAGCAGTACTTC
CASSLVATSGAYEQYF
>TRBJ2-5|TRBV19|NA|NA
TGTGCCAGTAGACCGAGAGGACAGCTTCAAGAGACCCAGTACTTC
CASRPRGQLQETQYF
>TRBJ1-2|TRBV5-6|NA|NA
TGTGCCAGCAGCTTGGATTTAACAGCTAACTATGGCTACACCTTC
CASSLDLTANYGYTF
>TRBJ2-7|TRBV20-1|TRBD2|many
TGCAGTGCTAGCATCGGGACTAGCGGCTACGAGCAGTACTTC
CSASIGTSGYEQYF
>TRBJ1-2|TRBV28|NA|many
TGTGCCAGCAGAGGGACTAACTATGGCTACACCTTC
CASRGTNYGYTF
>TRBJ2-2|TRBV28|TRBD2|many
TGTGCCAGCAGTTTATCCGGGGCGGGAGAGGGTACCGGGGAGCTGTTTTTT
CASSLSGAGEGTGELFF
>TRBJ2-7|TRBV15|NA|many
TGTGCCACCAGCAGAGTTGGGCGTTACTCGGGAGACGAGCAGTACTTC
CATSRVGRYSGDEQYF
>TRBJ1-1|TRBV7-4|NA|few
TGTGCCAGCAGCCGTTCGAGGCTGCGGGGCAAAAGTGAAGCTTTCTTT
CASSRSRLRGKSEAFF
>TRBJ2-2|TRBV5-1|NA|many
TGCGCCAGCAGCTTGTCTCTGACTTCATCCGGGGAGCTGTTTTTT
CASSLSLTSSGELFF
>TRBJ1-2|TRBV15|NA|NA
TGTGCCACCAGCAGAGCCTGGACGGATTATGGCTACACCTTC
CATSRAWTDYGYTF
>TRBJ2-7|TRBV28|TRBD1|many
TGTGCCAGCAGTCCCAGGTGGGGACAGAGCTCCTACGAGCAGTACTTC
CASSPRWGQSSYEQYF
>TRBJ2-7|TRBV29-1|NA|NA
TGCAGCGTTATTACAAGCTCCTACGAGCAGTACTTC
CSVITSSYEQYF
>TRBJ1-2|TRBV2|TRBD1|many
TGTGCCAGCAGATGGACAGGGGAATATGGCTACACCTTC
CASRWTGEYGYTF
>TRBJ1-2|TRBV20-1|NA|many
TGCAGTGCTAGAGCGGTTGGGGGTGGCTACACCTTC
CSARAVGGGYTF
>TRBJ1-5|TRBV6-1|NA|NA
TGTGCCAGCAGTGGAGAGGGGGGTTTTGGCAATCAGCCCCAGCATTTT
CASSGEGGFGNQPQHF
>TRBJ1-2|TRBV20-1|TRBD1|many
TGCAGTGCTCGAAACCCCGACCCCACAGGGGGCGGCTATGGCTACACCTTC
CSARNPDPTGGGYGYTF
>TRBJ2-7|TRBV11-2|TRBD2|few
TGTGCCAGCAGCGTCCGACTAGCGGGAGGACACGAGCAGTACTTC
CASSVRLAGGHEQYF
>TRBJ2-7|TRBV28|NA|many
TGTGCCAGCAGTTCACTTCGGACGGGATCTGCCTACGAGCAGTACTTC
CASSSLRTGSAYEQYF
>TRBJ2-7|TRBV6-5|NA|many
TGTGCCAGCAGTCACGCTCAAGGGCGCCCGTACGAGCAGTACTTC
CASSHAQGRPYEQYF
>TRBJ1-3|TRBV6-5|TRBD1|many
TGTGCCAGCAGTTACGGGACAGGCGGAAACACCATATATTTT
CASSYGTGGNTIYF
>TRBJ1-2|TRBV6-5|NA|few
TGTGCCAGCAGTTACCCCCCCGGATTGGACTATGGCTACACCTTC
CASSYPPGLDYGYTF
>TRBJ2-7|TRBV6-2/TRBV6-3|TRBD1|many
TGTGCCAGCAGTGGACAGGGAGCCGTCTACGAGCAGTACTTC
CASSGQGAVYEQYF
>TRBJ2-2|TRBV3-1|NA|few
TGTGCCAGCAGCCAAGGCCCCACCGGGGAGCTGTTTTTT
CASSQGPTGELFF
>TRBJ2-1|TRBV7-8|TRBD2|many
TGTGCCAGCAGCTTAGTGGGGACTAGGTTTGAGCAGTTCTTC
CASSLVGTRFEQFF
>TRBJ2-5|TRBV9|TRBD2|many
TGTGCCAGCAGCGCCTCCGGGACTAGCGGGTCAGGGACCCAGTACTTC
CASSASGTSGSGTQYF
>TRBJ2-5|TRBV30|NA|NA
TGTGCCTGGAGTACAGGGACGGGTGAGACCCAGTACTTC
CAWSTGTGETQYF
>TRBJ1-5|TRBV6-1|NA|medium-sized
TGTGCCAGCAGTGAAGCCAATCAGCCCCAGCATTTT
CASSEANQPQHF
>TRBJ2-2|TRBV7-3|NA|many
TGTGCCAGCAGCTTAAACCCGACTGGCGCGACCGGGGAGCTGTTTTTT
CASSLNPTGATGELFF
>TRBJ2-7|TRBV20-1|NA|many
TGCAGTCTCCGGGACGAAGGGTACGAGCAGTACTTC
CSLRDEGYEQYF
>TRBJ2-7|TRBV30|NA|few
TGTGCCGCAAGGGAGTCGGGATCCTACGAGCAGTACTTC
CAARESGSYEQYF
>TRBJ2-7|TRBV27|NA|many
TGTGCCAGCAGTATTGGACAGTCGCGCGAGCAGTACTTC
CASSIGQSREQYF
>TRBJ1-5|TRBV12-3/TRBV12-4|NA|many
TGTGCCAGCAGTTTAATCAGCAATCAGCCCCAGCATTTT
CASSLISNQPQHF
>TRBJ2-2|TRBV20-1|TRBD2|many
TGCAGTGCCCGAACGGGACTAGCGGGATCTAACACCGGGGAGCTGTTTTTT
CSARTGLAGSNTGELFF
>TRBJ2-2|TRBV30|NA|NA
TGTGCCTGGAGTTCAGGGCCCTCGGAGCTGTTTTTT
CAWSSGPSELFF
>TRBJ2-7|TRBV19|TRBD2|few
TGTGCCAGCGCCCGGGGACTAGCGGGACAATACGAGCAGTACTTC
CASARGLAGQYEQYF
>TRBJ1-3|TRBV25-1|NA|many
TGTGCCAGCAGTGGCTCATTGCGGGGCCTCTCTGGAAACACCATATATTTT
CASSGSLRGLSGNTIYF
>TRBJ2-7|TRBV11-2|NA|few
TGTGCCAGCAGCTCCCAGAAACCTCACGAGCAGTACTTC
CASSSQKPHEQYF
>TRBJ2-7|TRBV28|TRBD2|many
TGTGCCAGCAGTTTCCCTAGCGGGACCTACTACGAGCAGTACTTC
CASSFPSGTYYEQYF
>TRBJ1-2|TRBV12-3/TRBV12-4|NA|many
TGTGCCAGCAGTTTTATTGGTTATGGCTACACCTTC
CASSFIGYGYTF
>TRBJ2-7|TRBV28|TRBD1|many
TGTGCCAGCAGCGGACAGGGGGCTAACGAGCAGTACTTC
CASSGQGANEQYF
>TRBJ2-2|TRBV5-6|TRBD2|many
TGTGCCAGCAGCTTAATGACTAGCGGGAAGAACACCGGGGAGCTGTTTTTT
CASSLMTSGKNTGELFF
>TRBJ1-1|TRBV12-3/TRBV12-4|TRBD1|NA
TGTGCCAGCAGTTTACGGACAGGGGGCGAAGACACTGAAGCTTTCTTT
CASSLRTGGEDTEAFF
>TRBJ2-4|TRBV11-2|NA|many
TGTGCCAGCAGCTTATCTATAACACTAACGAACAAAAACATTCAGTACTTC
CASSLSITLTNKNIQYF
>TRBJ2-7|TRBV6-5|TRBD1|NA
TGTGCCAGCAGTTACTCCATGGGGACAGGGGTAAGCGAGCAGTACTTC
CASSYSMGTGVSEQYF
>TRBJ2-2|TRBV2|TRBD1|NA
TGTGCCAGCAGTACCACAGGGGCGGGCACCGAGGAGCTGTTTTTT
CASSTTGAGTEELFF
>TRBJ1-1|TRBV30|NA|many
TGTGCCTGGAGTTGGGGGAACACTGAAGCTTTCTTT
CAWSWGNTEAFF
>TRBJ2-3|TRBV7-3|NA|many
TGTGCCAGCAGCTTAAGGGGGGTGGGAGATACGCAGTATTTT
CASSLRGVGDTQYF
>TRBJ2-5|TRBV20-1|TRBD2|many
TGCAGTGCTAGAGCGGCACTAGCGGGAAAAGTTCGAGAGACCCAGTACTTC
CSARAALAGKVRETQYF